The 10 T cell receptor beta chains below all came from one sample that was sequenced in a study of early T cells in non-severe SARS-CoV-2 infection. Via MiXCR, TCRdb re-called the 5' RACE reads, giving one row per CDR3 protein. The sample includes about 92,000 distinct CDR3 sequences, 13% to 15% of them seen just once. The sample taken for sequencing was whole blood. The receptors were sampled from an adult who was a healthcare worker with PCR-confirmed SARS-CoV-2 infection or an uninfected control (not recorded which).

This clonotype was counted at least ten times. The genes are TRBV4-1 and TRBJ2-1; 7 positions agree with TRBD1. The CDR3 is 14 amino acids. The J segment lost 6 bases and the V segment lost 4 bases, leaving 6 bases of the junction unmatched. CDR1 and CDR2 from the germline V gene are MGHRA and YSYEKL. The CDR3 reads CASSLYRGVNEQFF. The CDR3 DNA is TGCGCCAGCAGCCTATACAGGGGAGTCAATGAGCAGTTCTTC.

The V and J genes are TRBV18 and TRBJ1-4; D remains ambiguous. The germline gives CDR1 KGHSH, CDR2 LQKENI. V lost 2 bases and J 5 bases, leaving 9 bases between the germline ends. The CDR3 totals 14 residues. The CDR3 loop reads CASSPSARNEKLFF. CDR3 coding DNA: TGTGCCAGCTCACCATCGGCCAGGAATGAAAAACTGTTTTTT.

There are a few counts of this clonotype. This sequence joins TRBV6-2 or TRBV6-3 and TRBJ2-6; the match to TRBD1 covers 11 bases. Germline V gene lookup returns CDR1 MNHEY and CDR2 SVGEGT. The junction had 14 bases not matched to a gene; V was cut back by 11 bases and J by 2 bases. The CDR3 has 18 residues. The DNA of the CDR3 is TGTGCCTCCCTTAAAGCCGGGACAGGGGGGACTGGGGCCAACGTCCTGACTTTC. This gives the protein CASLKAGTGGTGANVLTF.

This clonotype came up many times. J is TRBJ2-3 and V is TRBV2; perhaps TRBD2 as D (5 bases). The germline V gene has CDR1 SNHLY and CDR2 FYNNEI. This CDR3 region has 13 residues. Trimming took off 8 bases at V and 6 bases at J, with 15 bases between the two ends. The CDR3 protein is CASLLSGPDTQYF. CDR3 DNA: TGTGCCAGCTTATTAAGCGGACCCGATACGCAGTATTTT.

The chain combines TRBV30 with TRBJ1-1, with D possibly TRBD1 on 5 matching bases. The CDR3 runs 14 residues. Germline CDR1 is GTSNPN and CDR2 is SVGIG (reference sequence). The V gene lost 4 bases and the J gene lost 1 base, with 13 bases spanning the gap. CDR3 DNA: TGTGCCTGGAAAATGGGGCAGGCGAACACTGAAGCTTTCTTT. Protein: CAWKMGQANTEAFF.

The chain recombines TRBV6-6 with TRBJ1-6; D perhaps matches TRBD1 (6 bases). CDR3 length: 17 residues. The V end lost 6 bases, the J end lost 2 bases, and 17 bases lay between the germline ends. Germline V gene data show CDR1 as MNHNY and CDR2 as SVGAGI (reference sequence). CDR3 bases: TGTGCCAGCAGAGGCACCTTACAGGGACCCTATAATTCACCCCTCCACTTT. Its translation is CASRGTLQGPYNSPLHF.

J is TRBJ2-1 and V is TRBV7-2, with D possibly matching TRBD1 (7 bases). Looked up from germline, CDR1 is SGHTA and CDR2 is FQGNSA. With 3 bases removed from V and 2 bases from J, the gap between germline ends came to 11 bases. The CDR3 length is 15 residues. The CDR3: CASSFPRGAYNEQFF. The CDR3, as DNA: TGTGCCAGCAGCTTTCCCAGGGGGGCCTACAATGAGCAGTTCTTC.

This clonotype appeared many times. The rearrangement links TRBV6-2 or TRBV6-3 to TRBJ2-1; TRBD1 matches at 7 bases. After removal of 7 bases from V and 8 bases from J, the junction contained 8 bases not matched to a gene. This CDR3 region has 13 residues. Germline CDR1 is MNHEY and CDR2 is SVGEGT. CDR3 DNA sequence: TGTGCCAGCAAGTTTTCTCAGGGGGATGAGCAGTTCTTC. Its translation is CASKFSQGDEQFF.

This clonotype was found a few times. The chain employs TRBV21-1 and TRBJ2-1. TRBV21-1 is assigned pseudogene status. The CDR3 spans 12 residues. Here the CDR3 reads CASSNVPRVQFF. In DNA, the CDR3 is TGTGCCAGCAGCAACGTGCCTAGGGTGCAGTTCTTC.

The chain combines TRBV29-1 with TRBJ1-3; D ambiguous. V lost 5 bases to trimming and J lost 0 bases, with 11 bases between them. The CDR3 has 14 amino acids. From germline, CDR1 is SQVTM and CDR2 ANQGSEA. The CDR3 sequence is CSVLDLSSGNTIYF. Written as DNA, the CDR3 is TGCAGCGTTTTGGACTTAAGCTCTGGAAACACCATATATTTT.